This entry is about one TCR beta chain. What it binds is not known. The PCR ran on 60 Vbeta and 13 Jbeta primers. Produced via immunoSEQ multiplex PCR; TCRdb's table is partial and in-frame only. The table lists some 150,000 clones, roughly 70% of them singletons. Trimming pared 0 bases from V and 4 bases from J, leaving 4 bases between. Germline CDR1 and CDR2: SGHNT and YYREEE (reference sequence). The CDR3 has 13 amino acids. This record belongs to a study of cytomegalovirus exposure and HLA in healthy donors. Study observations and caveats: TCR beta chain V- and J-gene trimming was linked, in a later analysis, to a missense variant in DCLRE1C. Later on, an analysis tied 15,000 to 20,000 TCR beta sequences to HLA alleles at 0.05 false discovery rate. Rare TCR sequences predominated, though certain public TCRs were found in many donors.

The origin of this receptor is a man aged 50 to 59 in good health and CMV-seropositive. Sequencing was performed on PBMCs. The chain has TRBV5-4 and TRBJ2-2; no definite D call. The chain's CDR3 is CASSLDSTGELFF. CDR3 coding DNA: TGTGCCAGCAGCTTGGACAGCACCGGGGAGCTGTTTTTT.